This T cell receptor (beta chain) was sequenced for a study of blood T cell repertoires in COVID-19. V lost 2 bases to trimming and J lost 3 bases; unmatched junction nucleotides: 7. Germline V gives CDR1 ENHRY, CDR2 SYGVKD. The CDR3 spans 16 residues. As processed by the authors: Amplification with reference gene primers provided the estimates of nucleated cell counts. Only in-frame clones appear in the TCRdb table, and some are missing; sequencing was by immunoSEQ multiplex PCR. V, J and clone size were drawn from that table, and D and trimming were deduced from the DNA. This table holds roughly 160,000 clones, 88% found once.

Sequenced input: peripheral blood. The clonotype originates from a man aged 60 to 69 with acute or convalescent COVID-19. The gene calls are TRBV10-3 and TRBJ1-2; TRBD1 matches 9 bases. In DNA form, the CDR3 reads TGTGCCATCAGTGAGCCGGACAGGGGATTAGACTATGGCTACACCTTC. Amino acids: CAISEPDRGLDYGYTF.